These T cell receptor beta chains were read from a single sample in a study of cytomegalovirus exposure and HLA in healthy donors. The table came from immunoSEQ multiplex PCR; TCRdb's copy has only in-frame clones and leaves some out. The sample consists of nearly 200,000 clones, 75% to 90% of them appearing once. The specimen was PBMCs. These receptors were collected from a man aged 25-45 years in good health and CMV-seronegative. CDR3s include the opening cysteine and the closing phenylalanine or tryptophan. The D gene is left open where the match is weak. Size tells how often a clone was seen (once, few, many) or the class of an expanded clone, and some rows leave it out.

D gene: TRBD2; J gene: TRBJ2-3; clone size: NA; V gene: TRBV6-5; CDR3 length: 13; CDR3 DNA: TGTGCCGCGGGGGACGAGGACACAGATACGCAGTATTTT; CDR3 protein: CAAGDEDTDTQYF
D gene: NA; J gene: TRBJ2-4; clone size: few; V gene: TRBV28; CDR3 length: 14; CDR3 DNA: TGTGCCAGCAGTCCATTGGGGGGGGGCAGTAAAGGGTACTTC; CDR3 protein: CASSPLGGGSKGYF
D gene: NA; J gene: TRBJ2-1; clone size: few; V gene: TRBV9; CDR3 length: 13; CDR3 DNA: TGTGCCAGCGCGAGCGGAGCGTACAATGAGCAGTTCTTC; CDR3 protein: CASASGAYNEQFF
D gene: NA; J gene: TRBJ2-7; clone size: NA; V gene: TRBV6-5; CDR3 length: 14; CDR3 DNA: TGTGCCAGCAGTTTCACAGGACAAGGGTACGAGCAGTACTTC; CDR3 protein: CASSFTGQGYEQYF
D gene: NA; J gene: TRBJ1-6; clone size: NA; V gene: TRBV27; CDR3 length: 13; CDR3 DNA: TGTGCCAGTCAACTCTCCTATAATTCACCCCTCCACTTT; CDR3 protein: CASQLSYNSPLHF
D gene: TRBD2; J gene: TRBJ2-3; clone size: NA; V gene: TRBV7-9; CDR3 length: 16; CDR3 DNA: TGTGCCAGCAGCTCGGGACTAGCGGTTTCCACAGATACGCAGTATTTT; CDR3 protein: CASSSGLAVSTDTQYF
D gene: TRBD2; J gene: TRBJ2-1; clone size: NA; V gene: TRBV11-2; CDR3 length: 18; CDR3 DNA: TGTGCCAGCAGCAGACCCGGGACTAGCGGGGCGTCCTACAATGAGCAGTTCTTC; CDR3 protein: CASSRPGTSGASYNEQFF
D gene: NA; J gene: TRBJ2-7; clone size: NA; V gene: TRBV2; CDR3 length: 13; CDR3 DNA: TGTGCCAGCAATCGGCTAGGGGGTGGCGAGCAGTACTTC; CDR3 protein: CASNRLGGGEQYF
D gene: TRBD2; J gene: TRBJ2-5; clone size: NA; V gene: TRBV4-1; CDR3 length: 16; CDR3 DNA: TGCGCCAGCAGCCAAGAAAGCCTAGCGGGAAGAGAGACCCAGTACTTC; CDR3 protein: CASSQESLAGRETQYF
D gene: TRBD1; J gene: TRBJ2-7; clone size: NA; V gene: TRBV5-6; CDR3 length: 17; CDR3 DNA: TGTGCCAGCAGCCGTTTGGGACAGGGGGATCTTTCCTACGAGCAGTACTTC; CDR3 protein: CASSRLGQGDLSYEQYF
D gene: NA; J gene: TRBJ1-2; clone size: NA; V gene: TRBV5-4; CDR3 length: 15; CDR3 DNA: TGTGCCAGCAGCAACCGGGACACACCTAACTATGGCTACACCTTC; CDR3 protein: CASSNRDTPNYGYTF
D gene: TRBD2; J gene: TRBJ2-1; clone size: NA; V gene: TRBV7-6; CDR3 length: 20; CDR3 DNA: TGTGCCAGCAGCTTTGAATCCGGGACTAGCGGACCCAACTCCTACAATGAGCAGTTCTTC; CDR3 protein: CASSFESGTSGPNSYNEQFF
D gene: NA; J gene: TRBJ1-2; clone size: NA; V gene: TRBV28; CDR3 length: 8; CDR3 DNA: TGTGCCGGAGAGGGCTACACCTTC; CDR3 protein: CAGEGYTF
D gene: NA; J gene: TRBJ2-3; clone size: NA; V gene: TRBV27; CDR3 length: 13; CDR3 DNA: TGTGCCAGCAGTACTCTCTTCACAGATACGCAGTATTTT; CDR3 protein: CASSTLFTDTQYF